Listed below are T cell receptor beta chains from one sample, sequenced in a study of response to subunit inactivated influenza vaccine. TCRdb independently ran MiXCR on the RT-PCR reads; one entry per CDR3 protein. This sample has 500,000 to 600,000 distinct CDR3 sequences, with 10% to 12% found just once. These data also formed part of another study, on T cells expressing NK-cell markers.

The sequences come from PBMCs from blood, collected on the day of vaccination. The receptors originated from a man in his fifties who received an inactivated influenza vaccine. Both conserved end residues are part of each CDR3. The D gene is left open where the match is weak. Where a row states a size, it is once, few, many or the class of an expanded clone; other rows omit it.

J gene: TRBJ1-5
D gene: .
clone size: many
V gene: TRBV7-2
CDR3 DNA: TGTGCCAGCAGCTTAGTTTTTCGCAATCAGCCCCAGCATTTT
CDR3 protein: CASSLVFRNQPQHF

J gene: TRBJ1-2
D gene: .
clone size: few
V gene: TRBV4-1
CDR3 DNA: TGCGCCAGCAGCCAAAGAGAGGGATCCTATGGCTACACCTTC
CDR3 protein: CASSQREGSYGYTF

J gene: TRBJ2-7
D gene: .
clone size: few
V gene: TRBV24-1
CDR3 DNA: TGTGCCACCAGTGATCCAACTAGTTTAAGCCCCTACGAGCAGTACTTC
CDR3 protein: CATSDPTSLSPYEQYF

J gene: TRBJ2-2
D gene: .
clone size: .
V gene: TRBV7-2
CDR3 DNA: TGTGCCAGCAGCTTAGTGGGTAGCGACACCGGGGAGCTGTTTTTT
CDR3 protein: CASSLVGSDTGELFF

J gene: TRBJ2-3
D gene: TRBD1
clone size: many
V gene: TRBV12-3/TRBV12-4
CDR3 DNA: TGTGCCAGCAGTTTAGGACAGGGGGGGCCAGATACGCAGTATTTT
CDR3 protein: CASSLGQGGPDTQYF

J gene: TRBJ2-3
D gene: TRBD1
clone size: .
V gene: TRBV6-1
CDR3 DNA: TGTGCCAGCAGTCAGGGGGCACGGGGAGATACGCAGTATTTT
CDR3 protein: CASSQGARGDTQYF

J gene: TRBJ1-5
D gene: .
clone size: few
V gene: TRBV4-3
CDR3 DNA: TGCGCCAGCAGCCAAGATATGGGGTTCGATCAGCCCCAGCATTTT
CDR3 protein: CASSQDMGFDQPQHF

J gene: TRBJ2-1
D gene: .
clone size: few
V gene: TRBV11-2
CDR3 DNA: TGTGCCAGCAGCTCCTCAGCAGGGGGGGTTGGAAGTCTCCGTTCCTACAATGAGCAGTTCTTC
CDR3 protein: CASSSSAGGVGSLRSYNEQFF

J gene: TRBJ2-3
D gene: .
clone size: .
V gene: TRBV20-1
CDR3 DNA: TGCAGTGCTAGAGCACAGGACCACAACACAGATACGCAGTATTTT
CDR3 protein: CSARAQDHNTDTQYF

J gene: TRBJ2-7
D gene: .
clone size: few
V gene: TRBV20-1
CDR3 DNA: TGCAGTGCTAGAGATCTAACGGGGCCGAGGGCCTACGAGCAGTACTTC
CDR3 protein: CSARDLTGPRAYEQYF

J gene: TRBJ2-3
D gene: .
clone size: .
V gene: TRBV6-1
CDR3 DNA: TGTGCCAGCAGTGAACAAGCGATTTCCAGAAGCGCGCAGTATTTT
CDR3 protein: CASSEQAISRSAQYF

J gene: TRBJ2-5
D gene: .
clone size: many
V gene: TRBV12-3/TRBV12-4
CDR3 DNA: TGTGCCAGCAGTTTCCCTGGCGGCAAAGAGACCCAGTACTTC
CDR3 protein: CASSFPGGKETQYF

J gene: TRBJ1-3
D gene: .
clone size: .
V gene: TRBV28
CDR3 DNA: TGTGCCAGCAGTTTAGGGGTTCTATCTGGAAACACCATATATTTT
CDR3 protein: CASSLGVLSGNTIYF

J gene: TRBJ1-2
D gene: TRBD1
clone size: .
V gene: TRBV28
CDR3 DNA: TGTGCCAGCAGCTCCACAGCCGGTGGGACAGGGGGGAGAACTGCCTATGGCTACACCTTC
CDR3 protein: CASSSTAGGTGGRTAYGYTF

J gene: TRBJ1-5
D gene: TRBD1
clone size: .
V gene: TRBV7-2
CDR3 DNA: TGTGCCAGCAGCCTGGACAGGGGCTTTGGTCAGCCCCAGCATTTT
CDR3 protein: CASSLDRGFGQPQHF

J gene: TRBJ2-1
D gene: TRBD2
clone size: .
V gene: TRBV4-3
CDR3 DNA: TGCGCCAGCAGCCAAGAGGCGGGAGGAAGCGATGAGCAGTTCTTC
CDR3 protein: CASSQEAGGSDEQFF

J gene: TRBJ2-2
D gene: .
clone size: .
V gene: TRBV9
CDR3 DNA: TGTGCCAGCAGCGGGGGTCGGGAGGGACAGGGATTCGGGGAGCTGTTTTTT
CDR3 protein: CASSGGREGQGFGELFF

J gene: TRBJ1-5
D gene: TRBD1
clone size: .
V gene: TRBV3-1
CDR3 DNA: TGTGCCAGCAGCCAGGGGACAGGGAGTCATCAGCCCCAGCATTTT
CDR3 protein: CASSQGTGSHQPQHF

J gene: TRBJ1-1
D gene: .
clone size: many
V gene: TRBV2
CDR3 DNA: TGTGCCAGCACCGTGGTGGAGAACACTGAAGCTTTCTTT
CDR3 protein: CASTVVENTEAFF

J gene: TRBJ2-7
D gene: TRBD2
clone size: .
V gene: TRBV20-1
CDR3 DNA: TGCAGTGCTAGCCGGGGGGAATTGAGCGTCGAGCAGTACTTC
CDR3 protein: CSASRGELSVEQYF

J gene: TRBJ2-3
D gene: TRBD2
clone size: few
V gene: TRBV5-1
CDR3 DNA: TGCGCCAGCAGCTTGGGGACTAGCGTCGGTGCAGATACGCAGTATTTT
CDR3 protein: CASSLGTSVGADTQYF

J gene: TRBJ2-2
D gene: TRBD1
clone size: many
V gene: TRBV10-3
CDR3 DNA: TGTGCCATAGGACAGGGTGTAGATACCGGGGAGCTGTTTTTT
CDR3 protein: CAIGQGVDTGELFF

J gene: TRBJ2-5
D gene: .
clone size: .
V gene: TRBV18
CDR3 DNA: TGTGCCAGCTCACCATCTGGGAAAACAGGCGGGGAGACCCAGTACTTC
CDR3 protein: CASSPSGKTGGETQYF

J gene: TRBJ2-1
D gene: .
clone size: .
V gene: TRBV7-9
CDR3 DNA: TGTGCCAGCAGCTCGAGACTTGACTACAATGAGCAGTTCTTC
CDR3 protein: CASSSRLDYNEQFF

J gene: TRBJ2-3
D gene: .
clone size: .
V gene: TRBV19
CDR3 DNA: TGTGCCACCTCCGAGGTTCGAGATACGCAGTATTTT
CDR3 protein: CATSEVRDTQYF

J gene: TRBJ2-1
D gene: TRBD2
clone size: .
V gene: TRBV9
CDR3 DNA: TGTGCCAGCAGCCCCCGACCTAGCGGATCCTACAATGAGCAGTTCTTC
CDR3 protein: CASSPRPSGSYNEQFF

J gene: TRBJ2-1
D gene: TRBD1
clone size: .
V gene: TRBV12-3/TRBV12-4
CDR3 DNA: TGTGCCAGCAGTTTACCGGGACAGGGTTCCTACAATGAGCAGTTCTTC
CDR3 protein: CASSLPGQGSYNEQFF

J gene: TRBJ2-3
D gene: .
clone size: once
V gene: TRBV11-2
CDR3 DNA: TGTGCCAGCAGCCAGAACCCGACAAGTGGTAATACGCAGTATTTT
CDR3 protein: CASSQNPTSGNTQYF

J gene: TRBJ2-7
D gene: TRBD1
clone size: .
V gene: TRBV7-6
CDR3 DNA: TGTGCCAGCAGCTTTCAACAGGGGGCGACTTACGAGCAGTACTTC
CDR3 protein: CASSFQQGATYEQYF

J gene: TRBJ1-5
D gene: .
clone size: few
V gene: TRBV7-2
CDR3 DNA: TGTGCCAGCAGCTTAGCTTATAGCAATCAGCCCCAGCATTTT
CDR3 protein: CASSLAYSNQPQHF

J gene: TRBJ2-1
D gene: .
clone size: .
V gene: TRBV19
CDR3 DNA: TGTGCCAGTAGTATACAGACGACAGGCCGGTTGGCACACAATGAGCAGTTCTTC
CDR3 protein: CASSIQTTGRLAHNEQFF

J gene: TRBJ2-6
D gene: .
clone size: few
V gene: TRBV7-2
CDR3 DNA: TGTGCCAGCGATGGAGGGGGGTCAAGCTCTGGGGCCAACGTCCTGACTTTC
CDR3 protein: CASDGGGSSSGANVLTF

J gene: TRBJ2-3
D gene: .
clone size: few
V gene: TRBV24-1
CDR3 DNA: TGTGCCACCAGTGGGACCGGGGGGCTAGATACGCAGTATTTT
CDR3 protein: CATSGTGGLDTQYF

J gene: TRBJ2-2
D gene: TRBD1
clone size: .
V gene: TRBV20-1
CDR3 DNA: TGCAGTGCTAGAGAGGACAGGAAGGCCACCGGGGAGCTGTTTTTT
CDR3 protein: CSAREDRKATGELFF

J gene: TRBJ2-4
D gene: TRBD2
clone size: .
V gene: TRBV20-1
CDR3 DNA: TGCAGTGTTCTAGCGGGAGGGCAAAACATTCAGTACTTC
CDR3 protein: CSVLAGGQNIQYF

J gene: TRBJ2-3
D gene: .
clone size: .
V gene: TRBV7-2
CDR3 DNA: TGTGCCAGCAGCTTAGCCTTAGGAATGGGAGGCGCAGATACGCAGTATTTT
CDR3 protein: CASSLALGMGGADTQYF

J gene: TRBJ1-1
D gene: TRBD1
clone size: few
V gene: TRBV6-5
CDR3 DNA: TGTGCCAGCAGTTACCTACAGGGGCTGGGCACTGAAGCTTTCTTT
CDR3 protein: CASSYLQGLGTEAFF

J gene: TRBJ2-3
D gene: TRBD2
clone size: .
V gene: TRBV20-1
CDR3 DNA: TGCAGTGCCCCCGGGGTAGCGGGGGGCACAGATACGCAGTATTTT
CDR3 protein: CSAPGVAGGTDTQYF

J gene: TRBJ1-2
D gene: .
clone size: .
V gene: TRBV10-2
CDR3 DNA: TGCGCCAGCAGCAATTCAGGGACCAACTATGGCTACACCTTC
CDR3 protein: CASSNSGTNYGYTF

J gene: TRBJ2-1
D gene: TRBD2
clone size: few
V gene: TRBV5-1
CDR3 DNA: TGCGCCAGCAGCCGGACTAGCGGGAGTAATGAGCAGTTCTTC
CDR3 protein: CASSRTSGSNEQFF

J gene: TRBJ1-3
D gene: .
clone size: .
V gene: TRBV4-3
CDR3 DNA: TGCGCCAGCAGCCAAGATGTGGCCTCTGGAAACACCATATATTTT
CDR3 protein: CASSQDVASGNTIYF

J gene: TRBJ2-7
D gene: TRBD2
clone size: many
V gene: TRBV7-2
CDR3 DNA: TGTGCCAGCAGCCAGCTGGGACTAGCTGTTAGCGAGCAGTACTTC
CDR3 protein: CASSQLGLAVSEQYF

J gene: TRBJ2-1
D gene: .
clone size: few
V gene: TRBV5-1
CDR3 DNA: TGCGCCAGCAGCTTGGCCGTTGGGCAGTACAATGAGCAGTTCTTC
CDR3 protein: CASSLAVGQYNEQFF

J gene: TRBJ2-7
D gene: .
clone size: .
V gene: TRBV20-1
CDR3 DNA: TGCAGTGCTGGGGGAAGAAAGATCTCCTACGAGCAGTACTTC
CDR3 protein: CSAGGRKISYEQYF

J gene: TRBJ2-1
D gene: TRBD2
clone size: many
V gene: TRBV20-1
CDR3 DNA: TGCAGAGCAAAGACTAGCGGGGCGACGAATGAGCAGTTCTTC
CDR3 protein: CRAKTSGATNEQFF

J gene: TRBJ1-2
D gene: .
clone size: few
V gene: TRBV5-1
CDR3 DNA: TGCGCCAGCAGCTTGGGGCAGGGCGAGAACTATGGCTACACCTTC
CDR3 protein: CASSLGQGENYGYTF

J gene: TRBJ1-2
D gene: .
clone size: .
V gene: TRBV9
CDR3 DNA: TGTGCCAGCAGAGGCGCACTTGGCTACACCTTC
CDR3 protein: CASRGALGYTF

J gene: TRBJ1-5
D gene: .
clone size: few
V gene: TRBV7-2
CDR3 DNA: TGTGCCAGCAGCCCCCGCTACGGGGGTGAGCAGCCCCAGCATTTT
CDR3 protein: CASSPRYGGEQPQHF

J gene: TRBJ2-5
D gene: TRBD1
clone size: few
V gene: TRBV12-3/TRBV12-4
CDR3 DNA: TGTGCCAGCAGACCTACAGGGGGTCTTGGGGAGACCCAGTACTTC
CDR3 protein: CASRPTGGLGETQYF

J gene: TRBJ2-1
D gene: TRBD2
clone size: few
V gene: TRBV10-2
CDR3 DNA: TGCGCCAGCGGGATAGCGGGGAAAAACAATGAGCAGTTCTTC
CDR3 protein: CASGIAGKNNEQFF

J gene: TRBJ2-4
D gene: TRBD1
clone size: few
V gene: TRBV14
CDR3 DNA: TGTGCCAGCAGCCAAGGACAGGGCTGGGCCAAAAACATTCAGTACTTC
CDR3 protein: CASSQGQGWAKNIQYF

J gene: TRBJ2-3
D gene: .
clone size: few
V gene: TRBV20-1
CDR3 DNA: TGCAGTGCTAGAGTCCCAGCGGCTAGCACAGATACGCAGTATTTT
CDR3 protein: CSARVPAASTDTQYF

J gene: TRBJ2-7
D gene: .
clone size: .
V gene: TRBV7-9
CDR3 DNA: TGTGCCAGCAGCTTAGAACGCTGGCAGTACTTC
CDR3 protein: CASSLERWQYF

J gene: TRBJ1-4
D gene: .
clone size: .
V gene: TRBV12-3/TRBV12-4
CDR3 DNA: TGTGCCAGCAGTTTCGGGGGAGGGGGTAATGAAAAACTGTTTTTT
CDR3 protein: CASSFGGGGNEKLFF

J gene: TRBJ1-5
D gene: .
clone size: many
V gene: TRBV5-6
CDR3 DNA: TGTGCCAGCAGCTCGGGGGGATTTGGTAATCAGCCCCAGCATTTT
CDR3 protein: CASSSGGFGNQPQHF

J gene: TRBJ2-1
D gene: TRBD2
clone size: .
V gene: TRBV20-1
CDR3 DNA: TGCAGTGCTAAGACGGGGCTAGCGGGAGGTCGGTCCGCCTACAATGAGCAGTTCTTC
CDR3 protein: CSAKTGLAGGRSAYNEQFF

J gene: TRBJ2-1
D gene: .
clone size: .
V gene: TRBV4-1
CDR3 DNA: TGCGCCAGCCGACTCGGACAATACAATGAGCAGTTCTTC
CDR3 protein: CASRLGQYNEQFF